The 4 T cell receptor beta chains presented below share a single source sample, sequenced in a study of identical twins. TCRdb re-analysed the 5' RACE reads in MiXCR, keeping a single row per CDR3 protein. The table shows 1,800,000 or so distinct CDR3 sequences, with around 33% occurring only once. Sample: cord blood. Source of these receptors: a newborn girl in good health.

The J gene is TRBJ2-7, the V gene TRBV4-2; 9 nucleotides match TRBD1. Germline V gene lookup returns CDR1 LGHNA and CDR2 YNFKEQ. J lost 7 bases, V lost 2 bases, and 9 bases had no gene match. This CDR3 has 15 amino acids. In nucleotides, the CDR3 is TGTGCCAGCAGCCAAAGGGACAGGGAGTACGGTGAGCAGTACTTC. Protein sequence: CASSQRDREYGEQYF.

The chain carries TRBV13 and TRBJ2-7, with D unclear. CDR1 and CDR2 from the germline V gene are PRHDT and FYEKMQ (reference sequence). V lost 5 bases, J lost 7 bases, and 15 bases lay in between. CDR3 length: 13 residues. Here the CDR3 DNA reads TGTGCCAGCAGCCCCCCCCACGCCCGGGAGCAGTACTTC. It translates to CASSPPHAREQYF.

This clonotype has more than one count but fewer than ten. The chain employs TRBV20-1 and TRBJ2-1, with TRBD2 matching 12 bases. The V segment lost 7 bases and the J segment 5 bases; nucleotides outside the gene matches: 9. In germline, CDR1 is DFQATT, CDR2 SNEGSKA (reference sequence). The CDR3 has 15 residues. The CDR3 DNA is TGCAGTGGACGGCTAGCGGGAGGGCCGGACAATGAGCAGTTCTTC. This translates into CSGRLAGGPDNEQFF.

This clonotype was observed a few times. The V call is TRBV12-3 or TRBV12-4, the J call TRBJ2-1, with TRBD2 matching over 9 bases. CDR3 size: 16 residues. Unmatched junction bases numbered 3, after V lost 1 base and J lost 2 bases. The CDR3 DNA reads as TGTGCCAGCAGTTTAGAGACTAGCGGTCCCTACAATGAGCAGTTCTTC. This sequence encodes CASSLETSGPYNEQFF.